This T cell receptor (beta chain) was recovered during a study of control samples from healthy donors and cancer patients. The assay was immunoSEQ multiplex PCR, and TCRdb's table has in-frame clones only and misses some. The sample lists 150,000 to 200,000 clones, 85% to 90% seen once, with approximately 1.8% in the top ten. The material sequenced was blood. The receptor was derived from a young man in good health.

The DNA for the CDR3 is TGTGCCAGTCCTGACTTCGGGCAGTTCTTC. Protein sequence: CASPDFGQFF. The chain couples TRBV5-8 to TRBJ2-1; D remains ambiguous. This CDR3 has 10 amino acids. V shed 8 bases and J shed 12 bases, with 12 bases lying between them. The germline gives CDR1 SGHTS, CDR2 YDEGEE. The full variable domain, in which reference TRBV5-8 and TRBJ2-1 provide the parts outside the CDR3, is EAGVTQSPTHLIKTRGQQATLRCSPISGHTSVYWYQQALGLGLQFLLWYDEGEERNRGNFPPRFSGRQFPNYSSELNVNALELEDSALYLCASPDFGQFFGPGTRLTVL.